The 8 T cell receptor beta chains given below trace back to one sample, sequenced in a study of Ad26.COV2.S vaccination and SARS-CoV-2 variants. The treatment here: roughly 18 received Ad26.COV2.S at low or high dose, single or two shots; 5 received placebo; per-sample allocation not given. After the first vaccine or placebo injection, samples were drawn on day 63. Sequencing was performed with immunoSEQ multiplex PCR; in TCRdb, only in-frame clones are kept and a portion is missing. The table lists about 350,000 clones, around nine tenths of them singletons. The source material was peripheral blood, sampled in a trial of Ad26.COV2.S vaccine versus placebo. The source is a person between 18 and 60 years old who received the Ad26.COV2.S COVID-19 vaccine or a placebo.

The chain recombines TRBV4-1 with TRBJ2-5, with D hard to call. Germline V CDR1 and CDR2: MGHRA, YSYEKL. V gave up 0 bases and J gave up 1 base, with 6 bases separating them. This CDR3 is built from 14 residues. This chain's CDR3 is CASSQDISQETQYF. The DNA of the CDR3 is TGCGCCAGCAGCCAAGATATCAGCCAAGAGACCCAGTACTTC.

The CDR3 bases are TGTGCCAGCAGCTACAGGGGGTTTAGTTCACCCCTCCACTTT. This codes for CASSYRGFSSPLHF. V is TRBV7-2 and J is TRBJ1-6; 8 positions match TRBD1. V trimming: 4 bases; J trimming: 9 bases; junction bases outside the gene matches: 5. Germline-derived CDR1 and CDR2 are SGHTA and FQGNSA. CDR3 length equals 14 residues.

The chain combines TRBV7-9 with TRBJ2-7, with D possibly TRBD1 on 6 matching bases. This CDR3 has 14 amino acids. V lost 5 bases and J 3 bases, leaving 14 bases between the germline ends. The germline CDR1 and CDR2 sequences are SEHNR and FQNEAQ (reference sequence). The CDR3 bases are TGTGCCAGCAGCCCCCAAATGACAGGCTACGAGCAGTACTTC. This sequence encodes CASSPQMTGYEQYF.

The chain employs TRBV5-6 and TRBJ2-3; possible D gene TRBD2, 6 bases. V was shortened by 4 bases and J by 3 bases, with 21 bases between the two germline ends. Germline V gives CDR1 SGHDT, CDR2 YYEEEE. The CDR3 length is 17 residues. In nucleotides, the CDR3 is TGTGCCAGCAGCCCCGGAGTGGGGGGACTCAGGACAGATACGCAGTATTTT. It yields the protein CASSPGVGGLRTDTQYF.

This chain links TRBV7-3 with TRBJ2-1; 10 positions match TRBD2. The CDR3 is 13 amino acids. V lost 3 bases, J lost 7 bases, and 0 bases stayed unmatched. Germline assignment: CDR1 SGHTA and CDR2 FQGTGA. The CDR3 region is CASSFSGRNEQFF. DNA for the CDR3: TGTGCCAGCAGCTTTAGCGGGAGGAATGAGCAGTTCTTC.

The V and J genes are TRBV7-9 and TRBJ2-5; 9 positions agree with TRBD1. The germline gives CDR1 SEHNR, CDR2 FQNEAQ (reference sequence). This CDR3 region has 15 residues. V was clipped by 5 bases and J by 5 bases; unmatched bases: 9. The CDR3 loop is CASSRDRVFGETQYF. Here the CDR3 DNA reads TGTGCCAGCAGCCGGGACAGGGTATTCGGGGAGACCCAGTACTTC.

The CDR3 reads CASSPGTGAGEAFF. The CDR3, as DNA: TGTGCCAGTAGTCCGGGGACAGGGGCTGGTGAAGCTTTCTTT. This sequence joins TRBV19 and TRBJ1-1; 10 bases are a match to TRBD1. Germline CDR1 and CDR2: LNHDA and SQIVND (reference sequence). CDR3 length: 14 amino acids. The trim removed 5 bases at V and 7 bases at J, leaving 7 bases unmatched. Drawing the rest from reference TRBV19 and TRBJ1-1, the complete variable domain is DGGITQSPKYLFRKEGQNVTLSCEQNLNHDAMYWYRQDPGQGLRLIYYSQIVNDFQKGDIAEGYSVSREKKESFPLTVTSAQKNPTAFYLCASSPGTGAGEAFFGQGTRLTVV.

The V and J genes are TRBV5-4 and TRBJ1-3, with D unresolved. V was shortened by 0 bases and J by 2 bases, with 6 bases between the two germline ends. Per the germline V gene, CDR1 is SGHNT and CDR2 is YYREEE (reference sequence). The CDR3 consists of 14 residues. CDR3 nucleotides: TGTGCCAGCAGCTTGGACACAACTGGAAACACCATATATTTT. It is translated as CASSLDTTGNTIYF.